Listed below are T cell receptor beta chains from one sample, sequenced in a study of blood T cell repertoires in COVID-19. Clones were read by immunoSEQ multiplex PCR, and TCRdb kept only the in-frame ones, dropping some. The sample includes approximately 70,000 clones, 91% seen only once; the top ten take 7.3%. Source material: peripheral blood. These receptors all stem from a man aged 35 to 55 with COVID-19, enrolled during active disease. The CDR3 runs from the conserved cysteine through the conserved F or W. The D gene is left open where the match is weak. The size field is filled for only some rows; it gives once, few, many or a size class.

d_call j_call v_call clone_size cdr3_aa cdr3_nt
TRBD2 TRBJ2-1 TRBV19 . CASSTQSGGGQFF TGTGCCAGTAGTACCCAAAGCGGGGGGGGGCAGTTCTTC
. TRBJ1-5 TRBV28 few CASRGGSNQPQHF TGTGCCAGCAGGGGGGGGAGCAATCAGCCCCAGCATTTT
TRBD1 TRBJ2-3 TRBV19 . CASSRGQGADTQYF TGTGCCAGTAGTAGGGGGCAGGGGGCAGATACGCAGTATTTT
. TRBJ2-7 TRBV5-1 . CASSALPQGPGSYEQYF TGCGCCAGCAGCGCCCTGCCACAGGGACCAGGCTCCTACGAGCAGTACTTC
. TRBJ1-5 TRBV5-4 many CASSLGPGGQPQHF TGTGCCAGCAGCCTGGGACCGGGAGGACAGCCCCAGCATTTT
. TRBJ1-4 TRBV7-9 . CASSSDSSTNEKLFF TGTGCCAGCAGCTCCGACAGCTCAACTAATGAAAAACTGTTTTTT
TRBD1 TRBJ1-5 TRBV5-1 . CASSSITPGQGGPQHF TGCGCCAGCAGCTCAATAACCCCGGGACAGGGAGGGCCCCAGCATTTT
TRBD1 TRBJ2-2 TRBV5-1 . CASSLARDRVRGELFF TGCGCCAGCAGCTTGGCGCGGGACAGGGTACGAGGGGAGCTGTTTTTT
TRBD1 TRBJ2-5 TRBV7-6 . CASSFRDRWGEETQYF TGTGCCAGCAGCTTCCGGGACAGGTGGGGGGAGGAGACCCAGTACTTC
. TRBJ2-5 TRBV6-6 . CASSYFTGLRETQYF TGTGCCAGCAGTTACTTCACAGGGCTGAGGGAGACCCAGTACTTC
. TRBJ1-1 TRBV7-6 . CASSLGTGQLGDNTEAFF TGTGCCAGCAGCTTAGGGACCGGACAGTTAGGGGATAACACTGAAGCTTTCTTT
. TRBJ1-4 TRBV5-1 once CASRLIMAATNEKLFF TGCGCCAGCAGATTAATTATGGCAGCAACTAATGAAAAACTGTTTTTT
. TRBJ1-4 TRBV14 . CASSQVQGSLNEKLFF TGTGCCAGCAGCCAAGTTCAGGGCAGCCTAAATGAAAAACTGTTTTTT
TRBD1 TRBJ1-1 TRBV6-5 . CASKIQGDTEAFF TGTGCCAGCAAAATACAGGGGGACACTGAAGCTTTCTTT
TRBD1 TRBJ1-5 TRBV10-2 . CASARQGVGNQPQHF TGCGCCAGCGCCAGACAGGGAGTAGGCAATCAGCCCCAGCATTTT
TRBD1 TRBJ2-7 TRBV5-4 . CASSLGDRGKNEQYF TGTGCCAGCAGCTTGGGGGACAGGGGTAAGAACGAGCAGTACTTC
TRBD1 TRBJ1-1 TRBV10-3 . CAAKGANTEAFF TGTGCCGCTAAGGGGGCTAACACTGAAGCTTTCTTT
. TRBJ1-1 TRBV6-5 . CASSTPTLRTEAFF TGTGCCAGCAGTACCCCGACTTTGCGCACTGAAGCTTTCTTT
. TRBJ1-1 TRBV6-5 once CASSRGSPNTEAFF TGTGCCAGCAGTAGGGGATCCCCCAACACTGAAGCTTTCTTT
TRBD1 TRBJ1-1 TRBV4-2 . CASSRGQGPMNTEAFF TGTGCCAGCAGTCGCGGACAGGGGCCGATGAACACTGAAGCTTTCTTT
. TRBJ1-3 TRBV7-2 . CASSLDGAGNTIYF TGTGCCAGCAGCTTAGACGGGGCTGGAAACACCATATATTTT
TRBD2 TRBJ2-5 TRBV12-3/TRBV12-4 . CASKRLGGETQYF TGTGCCAGCAAGCGACTGGGAGGGGAGACCCAGTACTTC
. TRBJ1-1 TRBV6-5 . CASRRRPNTEAFF TGTGCCAGCAGAAGGAGACCGAACACTGAAGCTTTCTTT
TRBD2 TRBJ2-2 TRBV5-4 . CASSLQRGGEAGELFF TGTGCCAGCAGCTTGCAGCGGGGGGGTGAAGCCGGGGAGCTGTTTTTT